This T cell receptor (beta chain) was captured by sequencing in a study of blood T cell repertoires in COVID-19. In the study overall: Sites across the United States, Italy and Spain contributed samples from acute and convalescent COVID-19.

The CDR3 consists of 16 residues. V shed 2 bases and J shed 5 bases, with 15 bases lying between them. Germline CDR1 and CDR2: SGHVS and FNYEAQ. This clone was seen only a few times. Original processing methods: Reference gene primers were amplified, and this amplification served to estimate nucleated cell counts. Sequencing was performed with immunoSEQ multiplex PCR; in TCRdb, only in-frame clones are kept and a portion is missing. V and J calls and clone size are copied from that table; D and trimming were computed from the DNA. The data hold about 160,000 clones, with roughly 82% observed a single time.

This clonotype was sampled from a woman between 40 and 50 years old with COVID-19, enrolled during active disease. This rearrangement joins TRBV7-6 to TRBJ1-4; D perhaps matches TRBD1 (6 bases). Sequencing was performed on peripheral blood. CDR3 bases: TGTGCCAGCAGCTTAAACCCTGGACAGAACAATGAAAAACTGTTTTTT. Its protein product is CASSLNPGQNNEKLFF.